This T cell receptor beta chain emerged from a study of cytomegalovirus exposure and HLA in healthy donors (dated by TCRdb to the late 2010s). About the study as a whole: According to a later analysis, the 120 or so validation repertoires were produced on the same platform as the 666 repertoires of the first cohort. The aim of the study was to test whether cataloging public T cell receptors could identify signatures of past pathogen exposure. A separate validation cohort of about 110 different subjects was used in addition to the roughly 620-subject first cohort. The study combined high-throughput TCR immunosequencing, statistical association of individual TCRs with disease status, and machine learning to predict cytomegalovirus infection status. On the study overall, not on this receptor specifically: In the study, about 150 TCR beta chains were listed as associated with cytomegalovirus. Across donors, most TCR sequences were observed very rarely, whereas some public TCRs were present in many individuals. Subsequent analysis determined that TCRs grouped into clusters in the first cohort also showed a tendency toward co-occurrence across the roughly 130 validation repertoires, and 94% of cluster scores exceeded 0. A few of the identified cytomegalovirus-associated TCR beta chains were confirmed in vitro to be specific for cytomegalovirus antigens. All 120 or so repertoires were used to score co-occurrence in the validation cohort in a later analysis, because that analysis had no HLA typing for the cohort. The authors suggested that the approach could potentially be extended to other disease states and immunological phenotypes. The classifier was reported to diagnose cytomegalovirus status with high specificity and sensitivity in both the original and validation cohorts.

The library relied on the immunoSEQ multiplex PCR assay. The original methods were these. To diagnose cytomegalovirus status from the catalog of TCR beta chain sequences, a statistical classification framework was built. The source is immuneACCESS, and TCRdb retained only in-frame sequences with V and J called. Part of the clones is not carried over; for the studies checked, unresolved V genes explain less than half of this, and the remainder is unexplained. The D gene and trimming were derived from the DNA, and the V and J assignments and clone size from that table. This sample is represented by around 170,000 clones; 88% of them were singletons. Around 3% of the sample is taken by the ten largest. The CDR3, cysteine through phenylalanine, is 15 amino acids long. Here the CDR3 DNA is all that survives: 45 bases in frame from base 1. CDR1 and CDR2, per the germline V gene, are MGHRA and YSYEKL. V drops 2 bases and J drops 0 bases, leaving 10 bases in between.

Donors formed part of the validation cohort, which comprised approximately 130 subjects and was distinct from the first cohort of under 800 subjects. Regarding this clone: Its antigen target is currently unknown. One base away there is no much larger clone; base qualities are not given.

Here the chain combines TRBV4-1 and TRBJ1-1; confidence is insufficient to name the D gene. Sequencing used PBMCs. The source is a man between 18 and 29 years old in good health and CMV-seronegative. The CDR3 here reads CASSQPALLNTEAFF. In nucleotides, the sequence is TGCGCCAGCAGCCAACCTGCCCTACTGAACACTGAAGCTTTCTTT.